The clone carrying this TCR beta chain was recorded many times. This sample was taken from a study of T cells in Graves' hyperthyroidism and ophthalmopathy. There were TCR beta CDR3 regions amplified from RNA transcripts. First-round RT-PCR targeting the TCR CDR3 was performed with the HTBI primer set. TCRdb called the multiplex PCR reads again in MiXCR, with one record for every CDR3 protein. The sample holds nearly 750,000 distinct CDR3 sequences; approximately 36% are singletons and the top ten take less than 40%. Germline CDR1 and CDR2: ENHRY and SYGVKD. The germline V and J ends were trimmed by 9 bases and 2 bases, with 14 bases remaining between them. The CDR3 extends over 13 amino acids.

Sequenced material: blood. The chain joins TRBV10-3 to TRBJ2-7, with D perhaps TRBD1 (6 bases). This clonotype originated in a woman aged 40 to 50 with Graves' hyperthyroidism. In DNA, the CDR3 is TGTGCCATGTCGACAGGTCCCACCTACGAGCAGTACTTC. Protein sequence: CAMSTGPTYEQYF.